Listed here are 27 T cell receptor beta chains from one sample, sequenced in a study of blood T cell repertoires in COVID-19. The method was immunoSEQ multiplex PCR; TCRdb's version includes in-frame clones alone and lacks a portion of them. The table shows 250,000 to 300,000 clones, with 65% to 90% occurring only once. Sequencing input: peripheral blood. Receptors originate from a man younger than 40 with active or convalescent COVID-19.

The chain recombines TRBV6-4 with TRBJ1-2; D is uncertain. The CDR3 loop spans 14 amino acids. Germline V gene data show CDR1 as MRHNA and CDR2 as SNTAGT. With 3 bases removed from V and 4 bases from J, the gap between germline ends came to 12 bases. In DNA, the CDR3 is TGTGCCAGCAGTGAAGGTGGGCATTCCTATGGCTACACCTTC. Translating it yields CASSEGGHSYGYTF.

The chain has TRBV11-1 and TRBJ2-3; TRBD1 matches at 9 bases. There are 15 residues in the CDR3. Per the germline V gene, CDR1 is SGHAT and CDR2 is FQDESV (reference sequence). With 4 bases clipped from V and 2 bases from J, the junction kept 4 bases outside the gene matches. The CDR3 coding sequence is TGTGCCAGCAGCTCCGGACAGGGGCACACAGATACGCAGTATTTT. Translated: CASSSGQGHTDTQYF.

DNA for the CDR3: TGTGCCAGCACTCAAACAGGGTTCGACACTGAAGCTTTCTTT. Protein product: CASTQTGFDTEAFF. This chain uses TRBV25-1 with TRBJ1-1, with D perhaps matching TRBD1 (6 bases). This CDR3 is 14 amino acids long. In germline, CDR1 is MGHDK, CDR2 SYGVNS. The V end was cut by 7 bases, the J end by 3 bases, with 15 bases between.

The V and J genes are TRBV12-3 or TRBV12-4 and TRBJ1-1; D may be TRBD1 (6 bases). The CDR3 consists of 11 residues. V was pared by 5 bases and J by 10 bases, with 11 bases between. CDR3 sequence reads: CASSDTGRAFF. CDR3 in DNA: TGTGCCAGCAGTGATACAGGGAGAGCTTTCTTT.

The rearrangement joins TRBV7-9 to TRBJ2-1; TRBD2 matches 10 bases. There are 19 residues in the CDR3. Germline CDR1 reads SEHNR; CDR2 reads FQNEAQ (reference sequence). With 2 bases clipped from V and 4 bases from J, the junction kept 14 bases outside the gene matches. CDR3 nucleotides: TGTGCCAGCAGCTTATTTGTACTAGCGGGGTTAAAACAATACAATGAGCAGTTCTTC. As protein: CASSLFVLAGLKQYNEQFF. Filled out from reference TRBV7-9 and TRBJ2-1, the complete variable domain reads DTGVSQNPRHKITKRGQNVTFRCDPISEHNRLYWYRQTLGQGPEFLTYFQNEAQLEKSRLLSDRFSAERPKGSFSTLEIQRTEQGDSAMYLCASSLFVLAGLKQYNEQFFGPGTRLTVL.

The chain is built from TRBV15 and TRBJ2-2, with 16 nucleotides matching TRBD2. Losses at the gene ends were 1 base for V and 5 bases for J; bases not matched to a gene: 10. Germline V gene data show CDR1 as LNHNV and CDR2 as YYDKDF (reference sequence). CDR3 length: 20 residues. CDR3 residues: CATSRGPGLAGGLWTGELFF. The CDR3 nucleotides read TGTGCCACCAGCAGAGGCCCGGGACTAGCGGGGGGGCTTTGGACCGGGGAGCTGTTTTTT.

The chain links TRBV20-1 to TRBJ1-1; no firm D call. This CDR3 is built from 11 residues. V lost 5 bases, J lost 1 base, and 5 bases lay in between. The germline CDR1 and CDR2 sequences are DFQATT and SNEGSKA (reference sequence). In DNA form, the CDR3 reads TGCAGTGCTGCCAGGAACACTGAAGCTTTCTTT. This gives the protein CSAARNTEAFF.

The chain employs TRBV5-6 and TRBJ2-1, with D possibly matching TRBD1 (6 bases). Germline CDR1 and CDR2: SGHDT and YYEEEE. Trimming cost V 4 bases and J 0 bases, with 17 bases left between them. The CDR3 runs 17 residues. In DNA, the CDR3 is TGTGCCAGCAGCACAGGGAGCGACAGCCGCTCCTACAATGAGCAGTTCTTC. Protein sequence: CASSTGSDSRSYNEQFF.

V usage is TRBV29-1 and J usage is TRBJ2-1, with D possibly being TRBD2 (7 bases). Germline assignment: CDR1 SQVTM and CDR2 ANQGSEA. The V gene lost 4 bases and the J gene lost 10 bases, with 29 bases spanning the gap. CDR3 length: 17 amino acids. The CDR3 is CSVGPTVRRGGSEEQFF. The CDR3 nucleotides read TGCAGCGTTGGGCCGACGGTTCGGAGGGGGGGCTCGGAAGAGCAGTTCTTC.

The J gene is TRBJ2-3, the V gene TRBV13; 9 bases are shared with TRBD2. V gave up 5 bases and J gave up 6 bases; unmatched junction bases: 9. CDR1 is PRHDT, CDR2 FYEKMQ, per germline (reference sequence). This CDR3 region has 15 residues. CDR3 in amino acids: CASSAPLAGTDTQYF. Here the CDR3 DNA reads TGTGCCAGCAGCGCTCCTCTAGCGGGGACCGATACGCAGTATTTT. The full variable domain, rest sourced from reference TRBV13 and TRBJ2-3, is AAGVIQSPRHLIKEKRETATLKCYPIPRHDTVYWYQQGPGQDPQFLISFYEKMQSDKGSIPDRFSAQQFSDYHSELNMSSLELGDSALYFCASSAPLAGTDTQYFGPGTRLTVL.

Only one count was recorded for this clone. The chain couples TRBV11-2 to TRBJ2-5, with D uncertain. Trimming removed 3 bases from V and 0 bases from J, with 11 bases in between. The CDR3 consists of 15 residues. Germline-derived CDR1 and CDR2 are SGHAT and FQNNGV. The CDR3 nucleotides are TGTGCCAGCAGCTTGCTCAGGCAGAACCAAGAGACCCAGTACTTC. Translating gives CASSLLRQNQETQYF.

The chain employs TRBV5-1 and TRBJ2-7; 9 bases align to TRBD2. The V and J ends lost 3 bases and 1 base, in that order; junction bases with no gene match: 5. The CDR3 runs to 15 residues. CDR1 and CDR2 (germline): SGHRS, YFSETQ. For the CDR3, the DNA is TGCGCCAGCAGCTCGACTAGCGGCGATTCCTACGAGCAGTACTTC. The encoded protein is CASSSTSGDSYEQYF.

The chain employs TRBV10-3 and TRBJ1-2; D may be TRBD1 (5 bases). Per the germline V gene, CDR1 is ENHRY and CDR2 is SYGVKD. The germline V and J ends were trimmed by 6 bases and 5 bases, with 13 bases remaining between them. The length of the CDR3 is 13 residues. CDR3 residues: CAISDRDFYGYTF. CDR3 in DNA: TGTGCCATCAGCGACCGGGACTTTTATGGCTACACCTTC.

The chain couples TRBV6-5 to TRBJ2-7, with a possible D match to TRBD2 (7 bases). From germline, CDR1 is MNHEY and CDR2 SVGAGI. The CDR3 sequence is 14 residues long. V lost 2 bases and J 3 bases, leaving 11 bases between the germline ends. CDR3 region: CASSYGGGRYEQYF. CDR3 in DNA: TGTGCCAGCAGTTACGGGGGGGGGCGCTACGAGCAGTACTTC.

The rearrangement links TRBV7-2 to TRBJ1-1, with 9 bases aligning to TRBD1. Losses at the gene ends were 0 bases for V and 5 bases for J; bases not matched to a gene: 4. CDR1 SGHTA and CDR2 FQGNSA come from the germline V gene. This CDR3 comprises 15 residues. As DNA, the CDR3 is TGTGCCAGCAGCTTAGCAGGACAGGGGAGGACTGAAGCTTTCTTT. Protein sequence: CASSLAGQGRTEAFF.

The rearrangement uses TRBV5-1 and TRBJ2-7; TRBD2 might be the D (6 bases). The V gene lost 3 bases and the J gene lost 3 bases, with 16 bases spanning the gap. Germline CDR1 is SGHRS and CDR2 is YFSETQ. The CDR3 consists of 15 residues. The CDR3 DNA reads as TGCGCCAGCAGCTCGTCGCCGGGCGGGGACTACGAGCAGTACTTC. Its translation is CASSSSPGGDYEQYF.

The chain joins TRBV10-1 to TRBJ1-3, with 7 nucleotides matching TRBD1. Germline V CDR1 and CDR2: WNHNN, SYGVQD (reference sequence). CDR3 size: 16 residues. The V and J ends lost 8 bases and 1 base, in that order; junction bases with no gene match: 11. CDR3: CASARGQGVSGNTIYF. CDR3 nucleotides: TGCGCCAGCGCGAGGGGGCAGGGGGTGTCTGGAAACACCATATATTTT.

This chain joins TRBV9 and TRBJ2-1; D ambiguous. The CDR3 runs 14 residues. CDR1 SGDLS and CDR2 YYNGEE come from the germline V gene. Trimming cost V 0 bases and J 9 bases, with 13 bases left between them. CDR3 DNA sequence: TGTGCCAGCAGCGTAGGGCGGAGAGCGTCTGAGCAGTTCTTC. Its protein product is CASSVGRRASEQFF.

This sequence joins TRBV5-1 and TRBJ2-5; the match to TRBD1 covers 10 bases. This CDR3 contains 15 residues. CDR1 and CDR2 from the germline V gene are SGHRS and YFSETQ. V gave up 0 bases and J gave up 5 bases; unmatched junction bases: 4. The CDR3 DNA sequence: TGCGCCAGCAGCTTGGGACAGGGGGCGTATGAGACCCAGTACTTC. It specifies CASSLGQGAYETQYF.

DNA of the CDR3: TGTGCCAGCAGTTGGGAGATTGGAACTGAAGCTTTCTTT. This gives the protein CASSWEIGTEAFF. The chain joins TRBV6-5 to TRBJ1-1; D is uncertain. The germline V gene encodes CDR1 MNHEY and CDR2 SVGAGI. This CDR3 has 13 residues. V lost 4 bases to trimming and J lost 5 bases, with 11 bases between them.

The rearrangement links TRBV19 to TRBJ2-5, with 9 bases that match TRBD2. CDR1 is LNHDA and CDR2 is SQIVND in the germline V gene (reference sequence). This CDR3 is built from 16 residues. Trimming cost V 6 bases and J 4 bases; bases outside gene matches: 12. CDR3: CASRAVGGGAPETQYF. DNA for the CDR3: TGTGCCAGTAGAGCCGTTGGCGGGGGGGCCCCAGAGACCCAGTACTTC.

V and J are TRBV6-1 and TRBJ2-7, with D hard to call. Per germline, CDR1 MNHNS and CDR2 SASEGT. There are 14 residues in the CDR3. V lost 2 bases and J lost 1, with 9 bases in between. CDR3 amino acids: CASSEIQLSYEQYF. DNA of the CDR3: TGTGCCAGCAGTGAAATCCAGTTATCCTACGAGCAGTACTTC.

This clone was seen a few times. Here the CDR3 reads CASSQILLGLASYNEQFF. The CDR3 DNA follows: TGTGCCAGCAGCCAAATTCTTCTGGGACTAGCCTCCTACAATGAGCAGTTCTTC. This chain joins TRBV4-2 and TRBJ2-1; 9 nucleotides agree with TRBD2. Germline trimming cut 2 bases from V and 0 bases from J; bases unmatched to any gene: 8. Germline V gene lookup returns CDR1 LGHNA and CDR2 YNFKEQ. The CDR3 consists of 18 residues.

There are a few counts of this clone. The CDR3 region has the DNA TGTGCCAGCAGCGATAGGGGTCTACAAGATGAGCAGTTCTTC. Its translation: CASSDRGLQDEQFF. This chain uses TRBV6-5 with TRBJ2-1; a weak D match, TRBD1 (5 bases). V was shortened by 6 bases and J by 8 bases, with 17 bases between the two germline ends. The CDR3 is 14 residues long. Germline V gene lookup returns CDR1 MNHEY and CDR2 SVGAGI.

For the CDR3, the DNA is TGTGCCTGGAAGGAGGGGGGGGACTACGAGCAGTACTTC. Protein sequence: CAWKEGGDYEQYF. V and J are TRBV30 and TRBJ2-7, with D maybe TRBD2 (7 bases). V lost 4 bases to trimming and J lost 3 bases, with 13 bases between them. This CDR3 is built from 13 residues. In germline, CDR1 is GTSNPN, CDR2 SVGIG (reference sequence).

The chain combines TRBV6-5 with TRBJ2-7; TRBD2 is a possible D gene (5 bases). Looked up from germline, CDR1 is MNHEY and CDR2 is SVGAGI. The CDR3 loop spans 12 amino acids. V lost 11 bases to trimming and J lost 5 bases, with 16 bases between them. CDR3 in DNA: TGTGCCGCTGCGCTAGCTGTTGACGAGCAGTACTTC. Translating gives CAAALAVDEQYF.

As concerns this clone: This CDR3 is also generated by other DNA sequences in the sample. J is TRBJ1-3 and V is TRBV7-2, with D perhaps matching TRBD1 (5 bases). V lost 4 bases and J 4 bases, leaving 11 bases between the germline ends. The CDR3 has 14 amino acids. The germline V gene has CDR1 SGHTA and CDR2 FQGNSA. CDR3 sequence reads: CASSSQGKGNTIYF. CDR3 in DNA: TGTGCCAGCAGCTCCCAGGGAAAGGGAAACACCATATATTTT.